This T cell receptor beta chain was retrieved from a study of cytomegalovirus exposure and HLA in healthy donors listed by TCRdb under 2017. General notes on the study: A later analysis indicated that the 90 to 150 validation repertoires were generated on the platform also employed for the 670 or so repertoires of the first cohort. The study aimed to test whether cataloging public T cell receptors could reveal signatures of past pathogen exposure. High-throughput TCR immunosequencing, statistical association of individual TCRs with disease status, and machine learning were combined to predict cytomegalovirus infection status. A separate validation cohort of about 110 different subjects was used in addition to the approximately 640-subject first cohort.

Separate from the approximately 700-subject first cohort, the validation cohort of roughly 120 subjects was the group to which the donors belonged. The CDR3 sequence holds 12 residues, the cysteine and phenylalanine included. Left in the record is the CDR3 DNA by itself, 36 bases read in frame from the first base. Deletion took 3 bases off V and 3 bases off J, with a span of 6 bases between the germline ends. In the germline V gene, CDR1 corresponds to MDHEN and CDR2 to SYDVKM. The protocol used for the library was the immunoSEQ multiplex PCR assay. Per the original workflow: A statistical classification framework was built for diagnosing cytomegalovirus status from the catalog of TCR beta chain sequences. This is the immuneACCESS table as TCRdb keeps it, with only in-frame sequences that have V and J called. A part of the clones is gone; compared with another copy, unresolved V genes explain less than half, and the rest is unexplained. Clone size and the V and J calls come from that table; the DNA yielded D and trimming. For this sample the table gives approximately 160,000 clones, of which 84% were detected only once. The ten largest make up about a tenth of the sample.

In regard to this clone: Its antigen specificity is not known. No qualities accompany the bases; no much larger clone lies one base away.

Study-level results and caveats: Three of the identified cytomegalovirus-associated TCR beta chains were confirmed in vitro to be specific for cytomegalovirus antigens. Subsequent analysis determined that TCRs grouped into clusters in the first cohort also showed a tendency toward co-occurrence across the 90 to 150 validation repertoires, and 94% of cluster scores exceeded 0. The study listed 150 to 200 TCR beta chains as associated with cytomegalovirus. A later analysis had no HLA typing for the validation cohort, so co-occurrence there was scored across all 110 or so repertoires. Across donors, most TCR sequences were observed very rarely, whereas some public TCRs were present in many individuals. It was suggested by the authors that the approach could potentially be generalized to other disease states and immunological phenotypes. The classifier was reported to diagnose cytomegalovirus status with high specificity and sensitivity in both the original cohort and the validation cohort.

The V gene is TRBV28 and the J gene is TRBJ2-7; the D gene assignment is ambiguous. Sample: PBMCs. The sequence came from a man in his thirties or forties in good health and CMV-seropositive. The DNA sequence is given as TGTGCCAGCAGTTTGAGGAGCTACGAGCAGTACTTC. This encodes CASSLRSYEQYF.